Below, 18 T cell receptor beta chains from the same sample are listed, as sequenced in a study of shared clonotypes between healthy human individuals. Measured with immunoSEQ multiplex PCR; TCRdb has only the in-frame clones, and not every one. The sample includes about 490,000 clones, 79% of them seen just once. Sequencing input: PBMCs. The receptors originated from a woman between 40 and 55 years old in good health. Some clones in this sample may be carry-over from other donors' samples.

The chain has TRBV15 and TRBJ2-1; no reliable D call. V dropped 0 bases and J dropped 0 bases, with 9 bases sitting between them. The CDR3 spans 16 residues. Germline V CDR1 and CDR2: LNHNV, YYDKDF (reference sequence). CDR3 sequence: CATSRDLSNSYNEQFF. The CDR3 nucleotides are TGTGCCACCAGCAGAGATTTATCTAACTCCTACAATGAGCAGTTCTTC.

The J gene is TRBJ1-5, the V gene TRBV19; D is ambiguous. The germline V and J ends were trimmed by 6 bases and 5 bases, with 8 bases remaining between them. CDR3 length: 12 amino acids. Germline assignment: CDR1 LNHDA and CDR2 SQIVND (reference sequence). The CDR3 DNA follows: TGTGCCAGTAGGAGGGAGGATCAGCCCCAGCATTTT. It encodes CASRREDQPQHF.

In the case of this clone: At the DNA level, this CDR3 is encoded by other sequences in the same sample as well. This CDR3 is CSVEGGGETQYF. CDR3 DNA: TGCAGCGTTGAAGGGGGGGGAGAGACCCAGTACTTC. The chain combines TRBV29-1 with TRBJ2-5, with TRBD2 identical over 7 bases. Losses at the gene ends were 1 base for V and 4 bases for J; bases not matched to a gene: 0. This CDR3 has 12 residues. From germline, CDR1 is SQVTM and CDR2 ANQGSEA.

This chain uses TRBV28 with TRBJ1-4; 7 bases are shared with TRBD1. The J segment lost 7 bases and the V segment lost 4 bases, leaving 9 bases of the junction unmatched. Germline V gives CDR1 MDHEN, CDR2 SYDVKM. The CDR3 loop spans 15 amino acids. The CDR3 DNA reads TGTGCCAGCAGTTCGCCCCAGGGGGTACGTGAAAAACTGTTTTTT. Translation: CASSSPQGVREKLFF.

The chain recombines TRBV28 with TRBJ2-7; TRBD2 matches 9 bases. Germline assignment: CDR1 MDHEN and CDR2 SYDVKM. The V and J ends lost 6 bases and 5 bases, in that order; junction bases with no gene match: 8. There are 14 residues in the CDR3. The CDR3 DNA reads as TGTGCCAGCAGGCGCAGCGGGAGGAACAACGAGCAGTACTTC. This codes for CASRRSGRNNEQYF.

The gene calls are TRBV9 and TRBJ2-1; 10 bases match TRBD2. CDR1 and CDR2 from the germline V gene are SGDLS and YYNGEE. The CDR3 length is 15 residues. V trimming: 3 bases; J trimming: 4 bases; junction bases outside the gene matches: 4. CDR3 residues: CASSESGRGYNEQFF. The CDR3 bases are TGTGCCAGCAGCGAGAGCGGGAGGGGTTACAATGAGCAGTTCTTC.

The chain links TRBV4-1 to TRBJ1-6, with D unresolved. With 1 base removed from V and 7 bases from J, the gap between germline ends came to 11 bases. The germline CDR1 and CDR2 sequences are MGHRA and YSYEKL. The CDR3 runs 15 residues. The CDR3 reads CASSQGHGSNSPLHF. The CDR3 DNA follows: TGCGCCAGCAGCCAAGGGCACGGCAGCAATTCACCCCTCCACTTT.

This sequence joins TRBV27 and TRBJ2-3; 9 bases are shared with TRBD2. V was clipped by 0 bases and J by 4 bases; unmatched bases: 5. This CDR3 spans 16 amino acids. CDR1 is MNHEY and CDR2 is SMNVEV in the germline V gene (reference sequence). In DNA, the CDR3 is TGTGCCAGCAGTTTATCGAAAGGGACTAGCTCAGATACGCAGTATTTT. Its protein product is CASSLSKGTSSDTQYF.

This chain joins TRBV27 and TRBJ2-3; D is possibly TRBD1 or TRBD2 (5 bases each). V was pared by 5 bases and J by 8 bases, with 14 bases between. There are 13 residues in the CDR3. Germline lookup yields CDR1 MNHEY and CDR2 SMNVEV (reference sequence). CDR3 DNA: TGTGCCAGCAGTCCCGACCCGAGGGGTACGCAGTATTTT. Translation: CASSPDPRGTQYF.

The rearrangement joins TRBV28 to TRBJ2-7, with D possibly matching TRBD2 (6 bases). Germline CDR1 and CDR2: MDHEN and SYDVKM. V shed 3 bases and J shed 5 bases, with 14 bases lying between them. The CDR3 contains 14 residues. The CDR3 DNA follows: TGTGCCAGCAGTTTCCCGGGACTCCAGAACGAGCAGTACTTC. It specifies CASSFPGLQNEQYF.

The gene calls are TRBV18 and TRBJ2-1, with a tentative D call TRBD2 (6 bases). The CDR3 runs to 12 residues. Germline lookup yields CDR1 KGHSH and CDR2 LQKENI. The V end lost 3 bases, the J end lost 9 bases, and 9 bases lay between the germline ends. The CDR3 DNA follows: TGTGCCAGCTCACCTATGGGAGGTGAGCAGTTCTTC. Its protein is CASSPMGGEQFF. The full variable domain, its missing parts supplied by reference TRBV18 and TRBJ2-1, is NAGVMQNPRHLVRRRGQEARLRCSPMKGHSHVYWYRQLPEEGLKFMVYLQKENIIDESGMPKERFSAEFPKEGPSILRIQQVVRGDSAAYFCASSPMGGEQFFGPGTRLTVL.

This chain joins TRBV25-1 and TRBJ1-4, with D possibly TRBD1 on 6 matching bases. Trimming took 3 bases from V and 4 from J, leaving 15 bases between them. The CDR3 extends over 16 amino acids. Looked up from germline, CDR1 is MGHDK and CDR2 is SYGVNS. CDR3 DNA: TGTGCCAGCAGTGAGAATCGGAGGGGGATTAATGAAAAACTGTTTTTT. Residues: CASSENRRGINEKLFF. Based on the CDR3 plus reference TRBV25-1 and TRBJ1-4, the full variable domain is EADIYQTPRYLVIGTGKKITLECSQTMGHDKMYWYQQDPGMELHLIHYSYGVNSTEKGDLSSESTVSRIRTEHFPLTLESARPSHTSQYLCASSENRRGINEKLFFGSGTQLSVL.

As regards this clone: A read error may explain this, as a much larger clone is one base away. V usage is TRBV2 and J usage is TRBJ2-4, with unresolved D. Germline values: CDR1 SNHLY, CDR2 FYNNEI. The CDR3 contains 16 residues. This CDR3 reads CASSEAFGGSKNVQYF. In nucleotides, the CDR3 is TGTGCCAGCAGTGAAGCATTTGGTGGGTCCAAAAACGTTCAGTACTTC.

This rearrangement joins TRBV6-5 to TRBJ1-1; no clear D. V was pared by 2 bases and J by 6 bases, with 10 bases between. This CDR3 spans 13 amino acids. The V gene's germline CDR1 is MNHEY and CDR2 SVGAGI. DNA of the CDR3: TGTGCCAGCAGTTACCACAGTGGTCCTGAAGCTTTCTTT. Translated: CASSYHSGPEAFF.

V and J are TRBV18 and TRBJ1-2, with a weak D call TRBD1 (6 bases). Between the trimmed V and J ends, which lost 2 bases and 7 bases, there was a span of 20 bases. Germline V gives CDR1 KGHSH, CDR2 LQKENI. There are 16 residues in the CDR3. In nucleotides, the CDR3 is TGTGCCAGCTCACCAAGATCTACAGGGACCGCCGGTGGCTACACCTTC. Its translation is CASSPRSTGTAGGYTF.

The chain has TRBV9 and TRBJ2-1; tentatively, D is TRBD1 (6 bases). This CDR3 spans 15 amino acids. Germline loops: CDR1 SGDLS, CDR2 YYNGEE. Trimming removed 3 bases at V and 3 bases at J, with 13 bases between. The CDR3 here is CASSEQGDYYNEQFF. For the CDR3, the DNA is TGTGCCAGCAGCGAACAGGGTGACTACTACAATGAGCAGTTCTTC.

J is TRBJ2-3 and V is TRBV10-3; 10 positions agree with TRBD2. From germline, CDR1 is ENHRY and CDR2 SYGVKD. Unmatched junction bases numbered 6, after V lost 6 bases and J lost 6 bases. The length of the CDR3 is 14 residues. CDR3 sequence: CAIRSGRAGDTQYF. CDR3 DNA sequence: TGTGCCATCAGAAGCGGGAGGGCTGGTGATACGCAGTATTTT.

The V and J genes are TRBV30 and TRBJ1-3; D not certain. The CDR3 has 13 amino acids. Germline V gene data show CDR1 as GTSNPN and CDR2 as SVGIG (reference sequence). Deletions cut 0 bases from V and 4 bases from J, with 7 bases between. Here the CDR3 DNA reads TGTGCCTGGAGTGTAGGAATGGGAAACACCATATATTTT. As protein: CAWSVGMGNTIYF.